Below, 16 T cell receptor beta chains from the same sample are listed, as sequenced in a study of HIV-infected patients and healthy controls. From the 5' RACE reads, TCRdb called clonotypes with MiXCR, one entry per CDR3 protein. This sample has roughly 70,000 distinct CDR3 sequences; about 15% occur once, and the top ten carry approximately 5.4%. The sample was CD4+ T cells from blood. The receptors here all came from a human donor in good health.

Comment on this clonotype: Compared with germline, one end of the junction differs, possibly owing to a read error. This chain connects TRBV6-9 to TRBJ2-4, with a weak D call TRBD2 (5 bases). The CDR3 totals 9 residues. CDR1 and CDR2 from the germline V gene are MNHGY and SVAAGI. The CDR3 bases are TGTGCCAGGGAGCATCGGGGAAACTTC. Encoded protein: CAREHRGNF.

This clonotype has more than one count but fewer than ten. This chain uses TRBV7-9 with TRBJ2-1, with TRBD2 identical over 7 bases. J lost 1 base, V lost 3 bases, and 3 bases had no gene match. The CDR3 sequence is 15 residues long. The germline CDR1 and CDR2 sequences are SEHNR and FQNEAQ (reference sequence). The chain's CDR3 is CASSLGGVSYNEQFF. The CDR3 nucleotides are TGTGCCAGCAGCTTGGGGGGGGTTTCCTACAATGAGCAGTTCTTC.

The V and J genes are TRBV2 and TRBJ2-7, with 9 positions matching TRBD1. The junction had 7 bases not matched to a gene; V was cut back by 5 bases and J by 5 bases. The CDR3 contains 14 residues. The germline gives CDR1 SNHLY, CDR2 FYNNEI. The CDR3 bases are TGTGCCAGCAGTCCCGGGACAGGGATCAACGAGCAGTACTTC. It encodes CASSPGTGINEQYF.

The DNA for the CDR3 is TGCGCCAGCAGCTTGAGTCAGGCTTTGGATACGCAGTATTTT. It yields the protein CASSLSQALDTQYF. The genes are TRBV5-1 and TRBJ2-3; D is ambiguous. The V gene's germline CDR1 is SGHRS and CDR2 YFSETQ. The CDR3 has 14 amino acids. V was clipped by 1 base and J by 6 bases, with 12 bases between them.

This clonotype has only a few counts. The J gene is TRBJ2-3, the V gene TRBV5-5; D possibly corresponds to TRBD1 (6 bases). CDR1 is SGHKS, CDR2 YYEKEE, per germline (reference sequence). The V and J ends lost 0 bases and 0 bases respectively, with 14 bases between them. This CDR3 region has 17 residues. CDR3 in amino acids: CASSLVGAFPSTDTQYF. Written as DNA, the CDR3 is TGTGCCAGCAGCTTGGTGGGGGCGTTCCCTAGCACAGATACGCAGTATTTT.

This clonotype was seen more than once but under ten times. The chain links TRBV12-3 or TRBV12-4 to TRBJ2-5; D may correspond to TRBD1 or TRBD2 (5 bases each). V lost 4 bases and J lost 4, with 22 bases in between. The length of the CDR3 is 17 residues. CDR3 in amino acids: CASSSINTAIGAETQYF. The CDR3, as DNA: TGTGCCAGCAGTTCAATCAACACGGCCATCGGGGCAGAGACCCAGTACTTC.

The chain has TRBV20-1 and TRBJ1-2, with D perhaps TRBD1 (5 bases). The CDR3 spans 16 residues. Trimming removed 5 bases from V and 0 bases from J, with 19 bases in between. The germline gives CDR1 DFQATT, CDR2 SNEGSKA (reference sequence). CDR3 bases: TGCAGTGCTCCCAAGGTTGGGGGGGAACCTAACTATGGCTACACCTTC. This codes for CSAPKVGGEPNYGYTF.

This clonotype was found a few times. This sequence joins TRBV7-9 and TRBJ1-1; TRBD1 agrees at 9 bases. Germline lookup yields CDR1 SEHNR and CDR2 FQNEAQ (reference sequence). The CDR3 consists of 15 residues. V lost 1 base to trimming and J lost 5 bases; unmatched junction nucleotides: 5. CDR3 in amino acids: CASSLGRTGVTEAFF. DNA for the CDR3: TGTGCCAGCAGCTTAGGGCGGACAGGGGTGACTGAAGCTTTCTTT.

This clonotype showed up many times. V is TRBV27 and J is TRBJ2-5; a possible D gene is TRBD1 (6 bases). V gave up 6 bases and J gave up 5 bases, with 13 bases separating them. The CDR3 covers 13 residues. The germline gives CDR1 MNHEY, CDR2 SMNVEV (reference sequence). CDR3 amino acids: CASSRQASETQYF. The CDR3 bases are TGTGCCAGCAGCAGACAGGCCTCGGAGACCCAGTACTTC.

The chain carries TRBV7-2 and TRBJ2-3, with D possibly matching TRBD2 (5 bases). CDR1 is SGHTA and CDR2 is FQGNSA in the germline V gene. Trimming removed 5 bases at V and 1 base at J, with 16 bases between. This CDR3 contains 16 residues. CDR3 coding DNA: TGTGCCAGCAGCGACAAGGGCGGGTATGGCACAGATACGCAGTATTTT. Its translation: CASSDKGGYGTDTQYF.

In its sample, this clonotype was seen a few times. V and J are TRBV12-3 or TRBV12-4 and TRBJ1-3, with D hard to call. Trimming shortened V by 5 bases and J by 6 bases, and 5 bases separated the two germline ends. This CDR3 has 11 amino acids. CDR3 DNA sequence: TGTGCCAGCAGTGACATAAACACCATATATTTT. Translated, it gives CASSDINTIYF.

The chain uses TRBV3-1 and TRBJ1-2; no definite D call. The germline V gene encodes CDR1 LGHDT and CDR2 YNNKEL (reference sequence). The V end lost 3 bases, the J end lost 4 bases, and 9 bases lay between the germline ends. This CDR3 spans 13 amino acids. The CDR3 here is CASSQRRVYGYTF. The CDR3 DNA reads as TGTGCCAGCAGCCAGAGGAGGGTCTATGGCTACACCTTC.

Only a few counts were recorded for this clonotype. V and J are TRBV28 and TRBJ2-7; D remains ambiguous. Germline CDR1 and CDR2: MDHEN and SYDVKM. The CDR3 has 12 amino acids. Trimming removed 5 bases from V and 4 bases from J, with 9 bases in between. CDR3: CASSLKVYEQYF. CDR3 nucleotides: TGTGCCAGCAGTCTAAAGGTGTACGAGCAGTACTTC.

This clonotype was counted many times. The CDR3 here is CASSQGTPGAGTTDTQYF. The CDR3 coding sequence is TGCGCCAGCAGCCAAGGAACCCCTGGAGCGGGGACCACAGATACGCAGTATTTT. The V gene is TRBV4-3, the J gene TRBJ2-3; 7 nucleotides line up with TRBD2. Trimming cost V 1 base and J 2 bases; bases outside gene matches: 12. The CDR3 has 18 amino acids. Germline assignment: CDR1 LGHNA and CDR2 YSLEER.

J is TRBJ2-5 and V is TRBV11-2; TRBD2 agrees at 9 bases. This CDR3 comprises 16 residues. Looked up from germline, CDR1 is SGHAT and CDR2 is FQNNGV. The V gene end was trimmed by 1 base and the J gene end by 6 bases; junction bases not matched to a gene: 9. CDR3 DNA sequence: TGTGCCAGCAGCTTAGGCGGCGGGAGGGCCGGAAAGACCCAGTACTTC. Amino acids: CASSLGGGRAGKTQYF.

This clonotype was recorded many times. The DNA for the CDR3 is TGCGCCAGCAGCTTACAGGGCGGGTCTGAAGCTTTCTTT. Translation gives CASSLQGGSEAFF. This chain joins TRBV5-1 and TRBJ1-1, with a weak D call TRBD1 (6 bases). Germline V gene lookup returns CDR1 SGHRS and CDR2 YFSETQ. This CDR3 contains 13 residues. V was pared by 2 bases and J by 6 bases, with 11 bases between.